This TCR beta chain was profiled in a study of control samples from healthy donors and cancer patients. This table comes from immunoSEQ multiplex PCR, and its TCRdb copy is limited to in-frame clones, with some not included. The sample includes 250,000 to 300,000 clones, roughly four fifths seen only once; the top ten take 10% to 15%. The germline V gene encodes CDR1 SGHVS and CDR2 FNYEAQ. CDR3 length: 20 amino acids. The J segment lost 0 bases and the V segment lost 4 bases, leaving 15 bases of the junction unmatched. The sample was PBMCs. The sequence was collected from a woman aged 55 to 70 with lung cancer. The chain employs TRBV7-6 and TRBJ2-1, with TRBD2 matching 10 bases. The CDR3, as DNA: TGTGCCAGCAGCTCCGTGGGAGGAGGACTAGCGGCCTACTCCTACAATGAGCAGTTCTTC. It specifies CASSSVGGGLAAYSYNEQFF.